This TCR delta chain emerged from a study of TRDV2 sequences in healthy donors (dated by TCRdb to the early 2020s). For context, the study as a whole: Some 19 single-cell-derived gamma9delta2 T cell clones spanning the full range of antitumor activity were TCR-sequenced and traced within the bulk repertoire. On the study overall, not on this receptor specifically: The TCRdelta clonotypes of several highly reactive clones appeared rare, as these clonotypes were not detected in the bulk sequencing data of the respective donors. The observed TCRdelta repertoires were strongly focused, but the frequency of each clonotype showed no correlation with the antitumor functional potential of the corresponding clone.

Germline trimming amounts to 0 bases on V and 2 bases on J, with 10 as the count of junction bases outside the gene matches. The germline V gene encodes CDR1 GEAIGNYY and CDR2 EKD. The CDR3 has 17 amino acids, counting the end cysteine and phenylalanine. Just CDR3 DNA is preserved here, 51 bases in frame from base 1. Bulk sequencing of complete TCR delta chain (Vdelta2) repertoires was performed to track the frequency of functionally characterized gamma9delta2 T cell clones. The Dutch blood bank supplied purchased peripheral blood from anonymous healthy donors. All of the gamma9delta2 T cells analyzed in the study came from the peripheral blood of healthy donors. Comment on this clone: This clone's antigen is unknown. Since a far larger clone is one base different, this is likely a read error. The sample carries other DNA sequences with the same CDR3.

The library relied on PCR. The sample was run on an Illumina MiSeq. The study's own analysis went as follows. Clonotypes represented by only a single read were excluded when reporting TRDV repertoire clonotype frequencies. TCRdb recomputed clones from the public reads with CATT; identical DNA rows were then combined. TCRdb, not the original authors, processed these V and J calls. The sample table contains 1,500 to 2,000 delta-chain clones; only one count was recorded for roughly 17% of them. About two thirds of the sample is held by the ten biggest clonotypes. The sample comprised Vd2+ gamma-delta T cells from blood. The sample's cell subset or site, from its label and the paper: TCR Vdelta2-expressing (gamma9delta2) T cells. Rearrangement joined TRDV2 to TRDJ1, with 8 bases in between that match TRDD3. This sequence was found in a human donor in good health. The CDR3 amino acid sequence is: CACDTVQLGENTDKLIF. The nucleotide sequence reads TGTGCCTGTGACACCGTTCAGCTGGGGGAGAATACCGATAAACTCATCTTT.